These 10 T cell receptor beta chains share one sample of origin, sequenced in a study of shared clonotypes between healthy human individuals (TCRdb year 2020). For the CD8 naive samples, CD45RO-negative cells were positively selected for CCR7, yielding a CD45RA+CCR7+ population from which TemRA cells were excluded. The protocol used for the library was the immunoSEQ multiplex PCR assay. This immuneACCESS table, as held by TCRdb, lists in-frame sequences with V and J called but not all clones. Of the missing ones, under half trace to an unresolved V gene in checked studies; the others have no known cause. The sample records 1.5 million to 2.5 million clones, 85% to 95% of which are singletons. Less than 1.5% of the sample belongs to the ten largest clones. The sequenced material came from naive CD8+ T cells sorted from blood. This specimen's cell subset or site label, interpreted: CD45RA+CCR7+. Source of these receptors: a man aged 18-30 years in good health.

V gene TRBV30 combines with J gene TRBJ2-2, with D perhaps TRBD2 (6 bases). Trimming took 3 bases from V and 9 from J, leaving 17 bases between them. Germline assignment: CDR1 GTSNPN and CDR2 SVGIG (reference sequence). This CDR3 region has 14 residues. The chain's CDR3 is CAWRLPEGTRELFF. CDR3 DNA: TGTGCCTGGAGACTGCCGGAGGGAACCCGGGAGCTGTTTTTT.

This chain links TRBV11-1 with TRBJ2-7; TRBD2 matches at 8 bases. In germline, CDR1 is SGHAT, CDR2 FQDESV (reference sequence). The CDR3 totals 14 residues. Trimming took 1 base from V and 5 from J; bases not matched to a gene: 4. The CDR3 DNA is TGTGCCAGCAGCTTAGTCGGGGGGGCCAACGAGCAGTACTTC. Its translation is CASSLVGGANEQYF.

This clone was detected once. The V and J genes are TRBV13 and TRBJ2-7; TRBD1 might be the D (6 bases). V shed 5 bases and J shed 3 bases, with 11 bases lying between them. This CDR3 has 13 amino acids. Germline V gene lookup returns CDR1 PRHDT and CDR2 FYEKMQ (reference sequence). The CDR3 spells CASSVEQGYEQYF. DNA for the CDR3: TGTGCCAGCAGCGTCGAACAGGGCTACGAGCAGTACTTC.

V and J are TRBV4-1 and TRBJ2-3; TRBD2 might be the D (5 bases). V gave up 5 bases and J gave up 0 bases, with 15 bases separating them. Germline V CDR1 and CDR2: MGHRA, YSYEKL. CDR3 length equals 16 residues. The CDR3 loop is CASSEFFSESTDTQYF. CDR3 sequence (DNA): TGCGCCAGCAGCGAATTCTTTAGCGAGAGCACAGATACGCAGTATTTT.

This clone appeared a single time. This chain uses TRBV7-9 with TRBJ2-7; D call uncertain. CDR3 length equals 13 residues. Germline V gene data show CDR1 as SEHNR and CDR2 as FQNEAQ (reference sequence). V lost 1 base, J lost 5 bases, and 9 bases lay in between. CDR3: CASSLGNGDEQYF. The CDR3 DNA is TGTGCCAGCAGCTTAGGCAACGGCGACGAGCAGTACTTC.

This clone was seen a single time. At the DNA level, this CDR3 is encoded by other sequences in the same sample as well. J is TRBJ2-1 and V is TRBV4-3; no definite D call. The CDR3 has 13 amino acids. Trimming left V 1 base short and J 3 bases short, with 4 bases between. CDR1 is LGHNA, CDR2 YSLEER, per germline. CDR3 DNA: TGCGCCAGCAGCCAAGTTAGCTACAATGAGCAGTTCTTC. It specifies CASSQVSYNEQFF.

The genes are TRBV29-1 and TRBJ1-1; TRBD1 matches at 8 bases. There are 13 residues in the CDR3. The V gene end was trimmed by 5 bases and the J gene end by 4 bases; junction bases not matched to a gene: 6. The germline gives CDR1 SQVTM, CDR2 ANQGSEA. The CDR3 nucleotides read TGCAGCGTTTTATCAGGGGGCGGCACTGAAGCTTTCTTT. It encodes CSVLSGGGTEAFF.

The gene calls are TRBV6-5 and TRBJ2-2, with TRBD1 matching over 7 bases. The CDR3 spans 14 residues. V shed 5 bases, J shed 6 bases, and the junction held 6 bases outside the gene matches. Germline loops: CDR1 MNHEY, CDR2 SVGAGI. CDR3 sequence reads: CASSPDRAAGELFF. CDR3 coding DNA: TGTGCCAGCAGTCCCGACAGGGCCGCCGGGGAGCTGTTTTTT.

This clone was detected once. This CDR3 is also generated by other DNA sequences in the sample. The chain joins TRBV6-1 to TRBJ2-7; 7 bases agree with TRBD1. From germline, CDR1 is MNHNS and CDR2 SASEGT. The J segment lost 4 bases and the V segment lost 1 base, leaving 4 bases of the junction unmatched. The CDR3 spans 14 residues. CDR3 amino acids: CASSEGTGGYEQYF. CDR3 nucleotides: TGTGCCAGCAGTGAAGGGACAGGAGGATACGAGCAGTACTTC.

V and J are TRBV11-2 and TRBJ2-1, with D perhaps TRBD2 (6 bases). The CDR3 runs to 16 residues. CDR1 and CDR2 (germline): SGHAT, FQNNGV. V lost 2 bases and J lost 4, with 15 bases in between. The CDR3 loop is CASSLWGGGLYNEQFF. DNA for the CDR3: TGTGCCAGCAGCTTATGGGGAGGAGGATTATACAATGAGCAGTTCTTC.